Following are 28 T cell receptor beta chains from one sample sequenced in a study of blood T cell repertoires in COVID-19. Sequencing was performed with immunoSEQ multiplex PCR; in TCRdb, only in-frame clones are kept and a portion is missing. The sample contains fewer than 250,000 clones, approximately 80% of which appear only once. The sequencing input was peripheral blood. The receptors come from a woman aged 70-85 years with acute or convalescent COVID-19.

The genes are TRBV20-1 and TRBJ1-1, with D perhaps TRBD1 (5 bases). Trimming cost V 6 bases and J 6 bases, with 11 bases left between them. This CDR3 contains 11 residues. Germline V gene sequence: CDR1 DFQATT, CDR2 SNEGSKA (reference sequence). This chain's CDR3 is CSALTGAEAFF. The CDR3 nucleotides read TGCAGTGCCCTGACGGGGGCTGAAGCTTTCTTT.

A few counts support this clone. The CDR3, as DNA: TGCAGCGTTGAGGCCGGGACTAGCGTAAATGAGCAGTTCTTC. This translates into CSVEAGTSVNEQFF. The chain employs TRBV29-1 and TRBJ2-1; TRBD2 agrees at 10 bases. Germline V CDR1 and CDR2: SQVTM, ANQGSEA. The CDR3 extends over 14 amino acids. The ends lost 3 bases at V and 7 bases at J; junction bases unmatched: 6.

This clone was picked up one time. This chain connects TRBV19 to TRBJ2-7; D is possibly TRBD1 (6 bases). Germline V lookup: CDR1 LNHDA, CDR2 SQIVND (reference sequence). The CDR3 has 14 residues. V lost 3 bases to trimming and J lost 5 bases, with 14 bases between them. CDR3 sequence reads: CASSMVGGRNEQYF. CDR3 DNA: TGTGCCAGTAGTATGGTAGGGGGTAGAAACGAGCAGTACTTC.

V gene TRBV28 combines with J gene TRBJ1-4; 9 bases agree with TRBD1. The germline gives CDR1 MDHEN, CDR2 SYDVKM. This CDR3 contains 16 residues. The trim removed 6 bases at V and 6 bases at J, leaving 11 bases unmatched. CDR3 DNA sequence: TGTGCCAGCAGCTCAGGGGGGGGACAGGGATATGAAAAACTGTTTTTT. It codes for CASSSGGGQGYEKLFF.

This chain links TRBV5-4 with TRBJ1-1; D may be TRBD1 (5 bases). Trimming cost V 4 bases and J 0 bases, with 13 bases left between them. CDR1 and CDR2 (germline): SGHNT, YYREEE (reference sequence). The CDR3 length is 15 residues. As DNA, the CDR3 is TGTGCCAGCAGCACCCGGACAAGCATGAACACTGAAGCTTTCTTT. This encodes CASSTRTSMNTEAFF.

As to this clone: The same CDR3 can be traced to other DNA sequences in this sample. This sequence joins TRBV7-2 and TRBJ1-5; D not resolved. The germline V gene encodes CDR1 SGHTA and CDR2 FQGNSA. The CDR3 runs to 13 residues. V was cut by 2 bases and J by 2 bases, with 4 bases left in between. The CDR3 sequence: CASSLRGNQPQHF. The CDR3 DNA reads as TGTGCCAGCAGCTTACGGGGCAATCAGCCCCAGCATTTT.

This clone has more than one count but fewer than ten. The chain is built from TRBV10-2 and TRBJ1-1; D may be TRBD1 (6 bases). With 2 bases removed from V and 3 bases from J, the gap between germline ends came to 13 bases. Per germline, CDR1 WSHSY and CDR2 SAAADI. The CDR3 has 15 residues. The CDR3 sequence is CASSEGSGVDTEAFF. CDR3 in DNA: TGCGCCAGCAGTGAGGGTTCAGGGGTAGACACTGAAGCTTTCTTT.

The chain uses TRBV25-1 and TRBJ2-1; no reliable D call. V lost 2 bases and J 10 bases, leaving 6 bases between the germline ends. The CDR3 is 11 residues long. The germline gives CDR1 MGHDK, CDR2 SYGVNS. Written as DNA, the CDR3 is TGTGCCAGCAGTGAACTAGTCGAGCAGTTCTTC. Residues: CASSELVEQFF.

The V call is TRBV6-2 or TRBV6-3, the J call TRBJ2-2, with D perhaps matching TRBD2 (5 bases). The germline gives CDR1 MNHEY, CDR2 SVGEGT. V gave up 6 bases and J gave up 3 bases, with 17 bases separating them. The CDR3 runs to 16 residues. In DNA, the CDR3 is TGTGCCAGCAGCCACCCTCGGGGTCGGGACACCGGGGAGCTGTTTTTT. Translating it yields CASSHPRGRDTGELFF.

This clone has more than one count but fewer than ten. The rearrangement links TRBV7-2 to TRBJ2-2; D perhaps matches TRBD1 (6 bases). The CDR3 covers 15 residues. Germline V lookup: CDR1 SGHTA, CDR2 FQGNSA. V gave up 1 base and J gave up 4 bases, with 10 bases separating them. The CDR3: CASSLGDIVTGELFF. CDR3 in DNA: TGTGCCAGCAGCTTAGGGGACATTGTCACCGGGGAGCTGTTTTTT.

The V gene is TRBV5-1, the J gene TRBJ1-1; TRBD1 might be the D (5 bases). Trimming took 1 base from V and 3 from J, leaving 10 bases between them. The CDR3 consists of 14 residues. Germline assignment: CDR1 SGHRS and CDR2 YFSETQ. The CDR3: CASSLTAGDTEAFF. The CDR3 DNA follows: TGCGCCAGCAGCTTGACAGCGGGGGACACTGAAGCTTTCTTT.

The V gene is TRBV5-4, the J gene TRBJ1-1, with D possibly being TRBD1 (6 bases). The germline V and J ends were trimmed by 1 base and 0 bases, with 10 bases remaining between them. This CDR3 has 15 amino acids. Germline CDR1 reads SGHNT; CDR2 reads YYREEE (reference sequence). The CDR3: CASSLNGDMNTEAFF. The CDR3 DNA reads TGTGCCAGCAGCTTGAATGGGGACATGAACACTGAAGCTTTCTTT.

The V gene is TRBV30, the J gene TRBJ1-2; 10 bases align to TRBD1. CDR3 size: 16 residues. V dropped 3 bases and J dropped 5; count of bases not matched to a gene: 12. Germline CDR1 and CDR2: GTSNPN and SVGIG (reference sequence). The CDR3: CAWRGGTGAVRYGYTF. The CDR3 DNA follows: TGTGCCTGGAGGGGGGGGACAGGGGCGGTTCGGTATGGCTACACCTTC.

The rearrangement joins TRBV2 to TRBJ1-3; 9 nucleotides agree with TRBD1. Germline CDR1 reads SNHLY; CDR2 reads FYNNEI. V was clipped by 3 bases and J by 2 bases; unmatched bases: 5. The CDR3 totals 16 residues. CDR3 sequence: CASSEGQGVPGNTIYF. The CDR3 DNA reads as TGTGCCAGCAGTGAGGGACAGGGTGTGCCTGGAAACACCATATATTTT. Combining the CDR3 with reference TRBV2 and TRBJ1-3 gives the whole variable domain EPEVTQTPSHQVTQMGQEVILRCVPISNHLYFYWYRQILGQKVEFLVSFYNNEISEKSEIFDDQFSVERPDGSNFTLKIRSTKLEDSAMYFCASSEGQGVPGNTIYFGEGSWLTVV.

The CDR3, as DNA: TGTGCCAGCAGCGTCCAGGGGGCCCAACCAGCTTTCTTT. Its protein is CASSVQGAQPAFF. This rearrangement joins TRBV9 to TRBJ1-1; 8 nucleotides align to TRBD1. Losses at the gene ends were 2 bases for V and 10 bases for J; bases not matched to a gene: 7. Germline V lookup: CDR1 SGDLS, CDR2 YYNGEE. The CDR3 is made up of 13 amino acids.

The V gene is TRBV7-2, the J gene TRBJ1-1; D perhaps matches TRBD1 (6 bases). V was clipped by 9 bases and J by 10 bases, with 18 bases between them. The CDR3 sequence is 12 residues long. The germline V gene has CDR1 SGHTA and CDR2 FQGNSA. Written as DNA, the CDR3 is TGTGCCAGTAGATTGGACGGACAGCGAGCTTTCTTT. Translation gives CASRLDGQRAFF.

V is TRBV7-2 and J is TRBJ2-7; a weak D match, TRBD1 (6 bases). This CDR3 region has 15 residues. Germline values: CDR1 SGHTA, CDR2 FQGNSA. Trimming shortened V by 2 bases and J by 4 bases, and 15 bases separated the two germline ends. DNA for the CDR3: TGTGCCAGCAGCTTACAGGGGCTCCTCGGGTACGAGCAGTACTTC. Its translation: CASSLQGLLGYEQYF.

V is TRBV7-9 and J is TRBJ2-5; TRBD1 aligns across 8 bases. Germline CDR1 is SEHNR and CDR2 is FQNEAQ (reference sequence). There are 13 residues in the CDR3. Trimming removed 6 bases from V and 4 bases from J; junction bases left unmatched: 4. For the CDR3, the DNA is TGTGCCAGCAGTTCCAGGGGGCCAGAGACCCAGTACTTC. Encoded protein: CASSSRGPETQYF.

The rearrangement uses TRBV7-9 and TRBJ2-5, with 9 bases matching TRBD1. The CDR3 sequence is 17 residues long. The germline gives CDR1 SEHNR, CDR2 FQNEAQ (reference sequence). J was trimmed by 6 bases and V by 5 bases; bases with no gene match: 16. CDR3 protein: CASSPTGGQGASQTQYF. The CDR3 region has the DNA TGTGCCAGCAGCCCCACCGGGGGACAGGGAGCGAGTCAGACCCAGTACTTC.

The V call is TRBV28, the J call TRBJ1-1, with a tentative D call TRBD1 (6 bases). V lost 3 bases and J 1 base, leaving 15 bases between the germline ends. The CDR3 is 16 residues long. The germline CDR1 and CDR2 sequences are MDHEN and SYDVKM. CDR3 nucleotides: TGTGCCAGCAGTTTCCTTACTGGGGGGGCGAACACTGAAGCTTTCTTT. Translating it yields CASSFLTGGANTEAFF.

The chain carries TRBV5-5 and TRBJ1-2, with 7 bases fitting TRBD1. This CDR3 spans 13 amino acids. J gave up 8 bases and V 4 bases, and 8 bases lay outside the gene matches. Germline V gene data show CDR1 as SGHKS and CDR2 as YYEKEE (reference sequence). The DNA for the CDR3 is TGTGCCAGCAGCCAACAGGGGATTGGGGGCTACACCTTC. Its protein product is CASSQQGIGGYTF.

CDR3 sequence: CASSYGSWTVGRNEQFF. The CDR3, as DNA: TGTGCCAGCAGTTACGGCTCCTGGACAGTGGGTCGGAATGAGCAGTTCTTC. The rearrangement links TRBV6-2 or TRBV6-3 to TRBJ2-1, with D perhaps matching TRBD1 (6 bases). Trimming left V 2 bases short and J 7 bases short, with 21 bases between. Germline loops: CDR1 MNHEY, CDR2 SVGEGT. This CDR3 has 17 residues.

The chain joins TRBV4-3 to TRBJ2-5, with 13 nucleotides matching TRBD2. Germline V lookup: CDR1 LGHNA, CDR2 YSLEER. This CDR3 comprises 18 residues. With 3 bases clipped from V and 2 bases from J, the junction kept 9 bases outside the gene matches. The chain's CDR3 is CASSQRLAGGLYQETQYF. CDR3 sequence (DNA): TGCGCCAGCAGCCAGAGACTAGCGGGGGGCCTTTATCAAGAGACCCAGTACTTC.

Only a few counts were recorded for this clone. V and J are TRBV28 and TRBJ1-2, with 8 bases fitting TRBD1. From germline, CDR1 is MDHEN and CDR2 SYDVKM. Trimming at V came to 6 bases and at J to 7 bases, leaving 4 bases not matched to a gene. This CDR3 has 12 amino acids. The chain's CDR3 is CASSPGTGGYTF. CDR3 sequence (DNA): TGTGCCAGCAGCCCCGGGACAGGTGGCTACACCTTC.

The V gene is TRBV30, the J gene TRBJ1-6, with TRBD1 identical over 8 bases. Unmatched junction bases numbered 13, after V lost 4 bases and J lost 8 bases. This CDR3 has 16 residues. Germline assignment: CDR1 GTSNPN and CDR2 SVGIG (reference sequence). CDR3 nucleotides: TGTGCCTGGAACCCTCGGACAGGGAGTGGTTATTCACCCCTCCACTTT. This encodes CAWNPRTGSGYSPLHF.

This clone was observed a few times. The chain combines TRBV29-1 with TRBJ2-6; D uncertain. The CDR3 is 12 residues long. Germline CDR1 reads SQVTM; CDR2 reads ANQGSEA. V dropped 7 bases and J dropped 2 bases, with 6 bases sitting between them. The CDR3 region has the DNA TGCAGCGCTAACACTGGGGCCAACGTCCTGACTTTC. Its protein product is CSANTGANVLTF.

The chain combines TRBV24-1 with TRBJ2-2, with 8 bases that match TRBD1. Germline loops: CDR1 KGHDR, CDR2 SFDVKD. Trimming at V came to 7 bases and at J to 1 base, leaving 4 bases not matched to a gene. This CDR3 contains 15 residues. The chain's CDR3 is CATSLGQGNTGELFF. CDR3 nucleotide sequence: TGTGCCACCAGCCTAGGACAGGGGAACACCGGGGAGCTGTTTTTT.

The chain carries TRBV4-3 and TRBJ1-6; no firm D call. Trimming cost V 0 bases and J 6 bases, with 9 bases left between them. The germline V gene encodes CDR1 LGHNA and CDR2 YSLEER. The CDR3 has 15 residues. CDR3 nucleotide sequence: TGCGCCAGCAGCCAAGACGGGAGCAGTAATTCACCCCTCCACTTT. This translates into CASSQDGSSNSPLHF.